This T cell receptor beta chain originates from a study of radiation and T cells in renal cell carcinoma. Points from the study as a whole: Baseline intratumoral clonotype presence is unknown without pretreatment biopsies. Top tumor clonotypes rose in blood 2 weeks post-radiation, then contracted.

Specified time point: blood 2 weeks post-SBRT. Treatment given: 15 Gy SBRT to primary tumor, nephrectomy 4 weeks later. This renal cell carcinoma was of the clear cell type. Some clones are missing from TCRdb's copy, which holds only in-frame ones; the method was immunoSEQ multiplex PCR. Of about 120,000 clones in the sample, 81% were seen once. The CDR3 is 14 amino acids. V lost 6 bases and J 3 bases, leaving 14 bases between the germline ends. Germline V gene lookup returns CDR1 LGHNA and CDR2 YNFKEQ. This clone was observed a few times. Its antigen is unidentified. This chain uses TRBV4-2 with TRBJ1-1; maybe TRBD1 (6 bases). The sequenced sample was blood, obtained from a patient whose treatment included radiotherapy and nephrectomy. The receptor comes from a middle-aged man with renal cell carcinoma. The CDR3: CASRDVQGYTEAFF. As DNA, the CDR3 is TGTGCCAGCAGGGACGTACAGGGTTACACTGAAGCTTTCTTT.